Listed below are T cell receptor beta chains from one sample, sequenced in a study of beta chain features in type 1 diabetes. Only in-frame clones appear in the TCRdb table, and some are missing; sequencing was by immunoSEQ multiplex PCR. The data hold over 650,000 clones, with about an eighth observed a single time. Material: naive CD4+ T cells from blood. Receptors originate from a man aged 18-30 years with type 1 diabetes. The CDR3 runs from the conserved cysteine through the conserved F or W. The order of the fields is D gene, V gene, clone size, J gene, CDR3 protein, CDR3 DNA. A D gene is named only where the DNA matches it firmly. Size is omitted from some rows. Given values are once, few, many or a class for expanded clones.

D: NA
V: TRBV14
size: NA
J: TRBJ2-1
CDR3: CASSQDLRGDSYNEQFF
DNA: TGTGCCAGCAGCCAAGATCTAAGGGGGGACTCCTACAATGAGCAGTTCTTC

D: TRBD2
V: TRBV30
size: NA
J: TRBJ2-2
CDR3: CAWSVGTSGNTGELFF
DNA: TGTGCCTGGAGTGTCGGGACTAGCGGGAACACCGGGGAGCTGTTTTTT

D: NA
V: TRBV18
size: few
J: TRBJ2-2
CDR3: CASSPRRGVTGELFF
DNA: TGTGCCAGCTCACCACGCCGGGGCGTCACCGGGGAGCTGTTTTTT

D: NA
V: TRBV5-4
size: NA
J: TRBJ2-1
CDR3: CASYDVGRNEQFF
DNA: TGTGCCAGCTACGATGTGGGCAGGAATGAGCAGTTCTTC

D: NA
V: TRBV10-3
size: few
J: TRBJ2-3
CDR3: CAISLRGDTQYF
DNA: TGTGCCATCAGCCTTAGAGGAGATACGCAGTATTTT

D: TRBD1
V: TRBV7-2
size: few
J: TRBJ2-1
CDR3: CASSLAIGTDNEQFF
DNA: TGTGCCAGCAGCTTAGCGATAGGGACAGACAATGAGCAGTTCTTC

D: NA
V: TRBV11-1
size: NA
J: TRBJ1-2
CDR3: CASDSGYGYTF
DNA: TGTGCCAGCGATTCGGGCTATGGCTACACCTTC

D: NA
V: TRBV5-1
size: NA
J: TRBJ2-7
CDR3: CASSLEVREDEQYF
DNA: TGCGCCAGCAGCTTGGAGGTGAGGGAGGACGAGCAGTACTTC

D: NA
V: TRBV16
size: NA
J: TRBJ2-7
CDR3: CASSRPLPWEQYF
DNA: TGTGCCAGCAGCAGACCGCTACCGTGGGAGCAGTACTTC

D: NA
V: TRBV15
size: few
J: TRBJ1-1
CDR3: CATSSRQRPMNTEAFF
DNA: TGTGCCACCAGCAGCAGACAGCGTCCAATGAACACTGAAGCTTTCTTT

D: NA
V: TRBV7-2
size: NA
J: TRBJ2-7
CDR3: CASSLVRGSHYEQYF
DNA: TGTGCCAGCAGCTTAGTTCGGGGGTCCCACTACGAGCAGTACTTC

D: NA
V: TRBV5-1
size: NA
J: TRBJ2-7
CDR3: CASSFSSGYLSYEQYF
DNA: TGCGCCAGCAGCTTCTCAAGCGGGTACCTCTCCTACGAGCAGTACTTC

D: TRBD1
V: TRBV12-5
size: few
J: TRBJ1-1
CDR3: CASGFGQGWTEAFF
DNA: TGTGCTAGTGGTTTCGGACAGGGTTGGACTGAAGCTTTCTTT

D: TRBD2
V: TRBV6-5
size: NA
J: TRBJ2-1
CDR3: CASSYAEAGVNEQFF
DNA: TGTGCCAGCAGTTACGCGGAAGCGGGGGTTAATGAGCAGTTCTTC

D: NA
V: TRBV6-6
size: NA
J: TRBJ1-2
CDR3: CASSYSRDTGGYTF
DNA: TGTGCCAGCAGTTACTCGAGAGACACGGGGGGCTACACCTTC

D: NA
V: TRBV30
size: NA
J: TRBJ2-1
CDR3: CAWSSKIEQFF
DNA: TGTGCCTGGAGCTCTAAGATTGAGCAGTTCTTC

D: TRBD2
V: TRBV7-2
size: few
J: TRBJ2-2
CDR3: CASSPRTSWSGELFF
DNA: TGTGCCAGCAGCCCCCGGACTAGTTGGTCCGGGGAGCTGTTTTTT

D: NA
V: TRBV30
size: few
J: TRBJ1-4
CDR3: CAWRALGSNEKLFF
DNA: TGTGCCTGGAGGGCACTAGGGAGTAATGAAAAACTGTTTTTT

D: NA
V: TRBV5-1
size: NA
J: TRBJ2-1
CDR3: CASSLPGHSSYNEQFF
DNA: TGCGCCAGCAGCTTGCCGGGCCATAGCTCCTACAATGAGCAGTTCTTC

D: NA
V: TRBV10-3
size: few
J: TRBJ1-5
CDR3: CAILGLGNQPQHF
DNA: TGTGCCATCCTGGGACTCGGCAATCAGCCCCAGCATTTT

D: NA
V: TRBV7-2
size: NA
J: TRBJ2-6
CDR3: CASSPPRGTGANVLTF
DNA: TGTGCCAGCAGCCCCCCCCGGGGGACTGGGGCCAACGTCCTGACTTTC

D: NA
V: TRBV28
size: few
J: TRBJ2-7
CDR3: CASSFPAHRAREQYF
DNA: TGTGCCAGCAGTTTTCCCGCACACAGGGCTCGAGAGCAGTACTTC

D: NA
V: TRBV27
size: NA
J: TRBJ2-4
CDR3: CASSPGTPLAKNIQYF
DNA: TGTGCCAGCAGTCCTGGGACACCACTAGCCAAAAACATTCAGTACTTC

D: TRBD2
V: TRBV4-1
size: NA
J: TRBJ2-7
CDR3: CASSQSPAGTPQQYF
DNA: TGCGCCAGCAGCCAGAGCCCAGCGGGGACCCCCCAGCAGTACTTC

D: NA
V: TRBV5-4
size: NA
J: TRBJ2-1
CDR3: CASSDREGRNNEQFF
DNA: TGTGCCAGCAGCGACAGGGAAGGGAGGAACAATGAGCAGTTCTTC

D: TRBD1
V: TRBV19
size: few
J: TRBJ2-7
CDR3: CASGDRRYEQYF
DNA: TGTGCCAGTGGGGACAGGCGCTACGAGCAGTACTTC